This T cell receptor (beta chain) was observed in a study of OX40 agonist ivuxolimab in advanced cancers. Study details: Ivuxolimab is an agonistic anti-OX40 (CD134) antibody, and patients were treated with it.

The CDR3 spans 17 residues. Germline lookup yields CDR1 LGHNA and CDR2 YSLEER. After removal of 0 bases from V and 5 bases from J, the junction contained 12 bases not matched to a gene. Sequenced by immunoSEQ multiplex PCR; TCRdb stores in-frame clones only, minus some. The sample carries 37,000 or so clones, more than 75% recorded once. Sequences were derived from CD4+ or CD8+ T cells sorted from blood, sampled in a trial of the OX40 agonist ivuxolimab. This receptor was identified in an adult with an advanced solid tumor such as melanoma, head and neck, liver or kidney cancer. The J gene is TRBJ2-7, the V gene TRBV4-3, with 8 bases lining up with TRBD1. In DNA, the CDR3 is TGCGCCAGCAGCCAAGATCTCACAGGGGGTCCCGTGGACGAGCAGTACTTC. Translated: CASSQDLTGGPVDEQYF.